This T cell receptor (beta chain) originates from a study of shared clonotypes between healthy human individuals. Study at large: Contributing individuals were a couple of females and three males aged 18 to 49. Study-wide findings and caveats: Relative to memory subsets, naive subsets generally showed larger estimated richness.

The V and J ends lost 8 bases and 9 bases respectively, with 14 bases between them. The CDR3 totals 12 residues. Germline CDR1 SNHLY, CDR2 FYNNEI. This clone was picked up one time. Its antigen is as yet unknown. The study drew all its donors from Caucasian adults living in Nashville, Tennessee. Profiled with immunoSEQ multiplex PCR; TCRdb holds only in-frame clones, not every one. The data show some 1.4 million clones, roughly 96% seen once. Sequenced sample: naive CD4+ T cells sorted from blood. Subset here: CD45RA+ positively selected. The sequence was obtained from a man under 40 in good health. This chain uses TRBV2 with TRBJ2-1, with a possible D match to TRBD2 (5 bases). The CDR3 coding sequence is TGTGCCAGCGGGGTAGCGTTTGTTGAGCAGTTCTTC. Protein: CASGVAFVEQFF.